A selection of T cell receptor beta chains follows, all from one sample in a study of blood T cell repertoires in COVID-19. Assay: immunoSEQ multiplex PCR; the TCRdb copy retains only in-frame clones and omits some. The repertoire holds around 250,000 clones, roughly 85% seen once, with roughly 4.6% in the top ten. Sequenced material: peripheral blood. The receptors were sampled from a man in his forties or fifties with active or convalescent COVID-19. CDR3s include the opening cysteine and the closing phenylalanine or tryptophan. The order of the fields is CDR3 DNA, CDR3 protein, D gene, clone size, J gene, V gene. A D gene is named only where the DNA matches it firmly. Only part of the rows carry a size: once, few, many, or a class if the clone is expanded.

DNA: TGTGCCAGTAGTATAACAGGGCAAGGCCAGCCCCAGCATTTT
CDR3: CASSITGQGQPQHF
D: .
size: .
J: TRBJ1-5
V: TRBV19

DNA: TGTGCCAGCAGTTCTGGCCGGGGAGAAGCTTTCTTT
CDR3: CASSSGRGEAFF
D: .
size: once
J: TRBJ1-1
V: TRBV28

DNA: TGTGCCAGCAGTTACTCACCTAGCTCCTACGAGCAGTACTTC
CDR3: CASSYSPSSYEQYF
D: .
size: .
J: TRBJ2-7
V: TRBV6-5

DNA: TGCAGTGCTAGTTCGGGGACTAGCGGGACGTACGAGCAGTACTTC
CDR3: CSASSGTSGTYEQYF
D: TRBD2
size: .
J: TRBJ2-7
V: TRBV20-1

DNA: TGTGCCAGCAGCGTTGCACTAGCGGAGGTCAATGAGCAGTTCTTC
CDR3: CASSVALAEVNEQFF
D: TRBD2
size: .
J: TRBJ2-1
V: TRBV9

DNA: TGTGCCAGCAGTGCCGCCGGGTACGAGCAGTACTTC
CDR3: CASSAAGYEQYF
D: .
size: .
J: TRBJ2-7
V: TRBV6-6

DNA: TGTGCCAGCAGCTTAGACGGACAGGGAAACTATGGCTACACCTTC
CDR3: CASSLDGQGNYGYTF
D: TRBD1
size: .
J: TRBJ1-2
V: TRBV7-8

DNA: TGTGCCAGCAGGTCAGGGGGCAAGGAGACCCAGTACTTC
CDR3: CASRSGGKETQYF
D: TRBD1
size: .
J: TRBJ2-5
V: TRBV28

DNA: TGTGCCAGTAGTAAAAATCTAAGACTAGCGGGCGACTACAATGAGCAGTTCTTC
CDR3: CASSKNLRLAGDYNEQFF
D: TRBD2
size: .
J: TRBJ2-1
V: TRBV19

DNA: TGTGCCAGCAGTGACTCGATGTTAGGGACTAGCGGGAGCCTAAGGTCGACCGAGCAGTTCTTC
CDR3: CASSDSMLGTSGSLRSTEQFF
D: TRBD2
size: .
J: TRBJ2-1
V: TRBV6-4

DNA: TGTGCCTGGAGTGTGGGCAGGGGTGCGTACGAGCAGTACTTC
CDR3: CAWSVGRGAYEQYF
D: .
size: .
J: TRBJ2-7
V: TRBV30

DNA: TGCGCCAGCAGCCTAAGCGGGGGGAGCTCCTACGAGCAGTACTTC
CDR3: CASSLSGGSSYEQYF
D: TRBD2
size: once
J: TRBJ2-7
V: TRBV4-1

DNA: TGTGCCAGCAGCAAGGGACATTCGCCAGGGACCTACGAGCAGTACTTC
CDR3: CASSKGHSPGTYEQYF
D: .
size: .
J: TRBJ2-7
V: TRBV21-1

DNA: TGCGCCAGCAGCCCCAGCGGATATCTGCAGCAGTACTTC
CDR3: CASSPSGYLQQYF
D: .
size: .
J: TRBJ2-7
V: TRBV5-1

DNA: TGCGCCAGCAGCTTTGGACAGGCTCAAGAGACCCAGTACTTC
CDR3: CASSFGQAQETQYF
D: TRBD1
size: .
J: TRBJ2-5
V: TRBV5-1

DNA: TGTGCCTGGGCGGGGGGAGGAAAGACCCAGTACTTC
CDR3: CAWAGGGKTQYF
D: TRBD2
size: .
J: TRBJ2-5
V: TRBV30

DNA: TGTGCCAGCAGTTTCATGGGGGGCACTGAAGCTTTCTTT
CDR3: CASSFMGGTEAFF
D: .
size: few
J: TRBJ1-1
V: TRBV6-2/TRBV6-3

DNA: TGTGCCAGCAGTTACACGTACGGGGTGAACACTGAAGCTTTCTTT
CDR3: CASSYTYGVNTEAFF
D: .
size: .
J: TRBJ1-1
V: TRBV6-5

DNA: TGTGCCAGCAGCCCACTAGCGGGAGGGCTTATGGGCGAGCAGTACTTC
CDR3: CASSPLAGGLMGEQYF
D: TRBD2
size: few
J: TRBJ2-7
V: TRBV3-1/TRBV3-2

DNA: TGTGCCAGCAGCTTGGGGGGAGTCCCTAAGGCTTTCTTT
CDR3: CASSLGGVPKAFF
D: .
size: .
J: TRBJ1-1
V: TRBV5-6

DNA: TGTGCCAGCAGTTACCCCGCGGGACTAGCTCGGTTTGGAGAGACCCAGTACTTC
CDR3: CASSYPAGLARFGETQYF
D: TRBD2
size: few
J: TRBJ2-5
V: TRBV6-2/TRBV6-3

DNA: TGCGCCAGCAGCCCCGGGGACACTAATTCACCCCTCCACTTT
CDR3: CASSPGDTNSPLHF
D: .
size: .
J: TRBJ1-6
V: TRBV5-1

DNA: TGTGCCAGCAGACGGACAGGAGCTTTCTACGAGCAGTACTTC
CDR3: CASRRTGAFYEQYF
D: TRBD1
size: .
J: TRBJ2-7
V: TRBV27

DNA: TGTGCCAGCAGTTTATATGTCAGGGGGTACAATGAGCAGTTCTTC
CDR3: CASSLYVRGYNEQFF
D: TRBD1
size: once
J: TRBJ2-1
V: TRBV28

DNA: TGCAGTGCCTTAGGACTAGCCGGGCAGTACTTC
CDR3: CSALGLAGQYF
D: TRBD2
size: .
J: TRBJ2-7
V: TRBV20-1

DNA: TGCGCCAGCAGCTTAGAGGGGGCCGCCCCGGGTGAGACCCAGTACTTC
CDR3: CASSLEGAAPGETQYF
D: TRBD1
size: .
J: TRBJ2-5
V: TRBV5-1

DNA: TGCGCCAGCACCGACATCTCTGGAAACACCATATATTTT
CDR3: CASTDISGNTIYF
D: .
size: .
J: TRBJ1-3
V: TRBV5-1

DNA: TGTGCCAGCAGTCCATACGCTGGGGAGCAGCCCCAGCATTTT
CDR3: CASSPYAGEQPQHF
D: .
size: .
J: TRBJ1-5
V: TRBV6-6

DNA: TGTGCCAGCAGTGAAAGGGGGCCGCGGGGAGAGACCCAGTACTTC
CDR3: CASSERGPRGETQYF
D: .
size: .
J: TRBJ2-5
V: TRBV2

DNA: TGCGCCAGCAGACAGGACAGGGGTGGGACTGAAGCTTTCTTT
CDR3: CASRQDRGGTEAFF
D: TRBD1
size: .
J: TRBJ1-1
V: TRBV4-3

DNA: TGTGCCAGCAGTGTACAGGGGGGGATTAATACGAAGCAGTACTTC
CDR3: CASSVQGGINTKQYF
D: .
size: .
J: TRBJ2-7
V: TRBV28

DNA: TGTGCCAGCAGCCAAGGACAGGGCGTTGGGCCCCAGCATTTT
CDR3: CASSQGQGVGPQHF
D: TRBD1
size: .
J: TRBJ1-5
V: TRBV4-2

DNA: TGTGCCAGTAGGGACAGGCCGATTAACACTGAAGCTTTCTTT
CDR3: CASRDRPINTEAFF
D: TRBD1
size: .
J: TRBJ1-1
V: TRBV19

DNA: TGTGCCAGCAGCCGAACAGGGGGAAGGGGAGCTTTCTTT
CDR3: CASSRTGGRGAFF
D: TRBD1
size: .
J: TRBJ1-1
V: TRBV7-3

DNA: TGTGCCAGCGGGAAGACAGGGAAGAACTACGAGCAGTACTTC
CDR3: CASGKTGKNYEQYF
D: TRBD1
size: .
J: TRBJ2-7
V: TRBV27

DNA: TGTGCCAGCAGCTCCAACAGGGGATATAATGAAAAACTGTTTTTT
CDR3: CASSSNRGYNEKLFF
D: TRBD1
size: .
J: TRBJ1-4
V: TRBV7-8

DNA: TGTGCCAGCTCACCCGTGGGAGGGAACACTGAAGCTTTCTTT
CDR3: CASSPVGGNTEAFF
D: .
size: .
J: TRBJ1-1
V: TRBV18

DNA: TGTGCCAGCAGCCTAACGCCCCGGGAAGAAGAGACCCAGTACTTC
CDR3: CASSLTPREEETQYF
D: .
size: once
J: TRBJ2-5
V: TRBV9

DNA: TGCGCCAGCAGCCTACTTGGGGCGGAAACTGAAGCTTTCTTT
CDR3: CASSLLGAETEAFF
D: .
size: few
J: TRBJ1-1
V: TRBV5-1

DNA: TGTGCCAGCAGCTTAGATAGACTTTCCTTTGAGCAGTTCTTC
CDR3: CASSLDRLSFEQFF
D: .
size: once
J: TRBJ2-1
V: TRBV11-2

DNA: TGTGCCAGCAGCCACAACCCAGGCACTGAAGCTTTCTTT
CDR3: CASSHNPGTEAFF
D: .
size: .
J: TRBJ1-1
V: TRBV3-1/TRBV3-2

DNA: TGTGCCAGCAGCTTACTAGGGGGCGCAGATACGCAGTATTTT
CDR3: CASSLLGGADTQYF
D: TRBD1
size: .
J: TRBJ2-3
V: TRBV11-3

DNA: TGCGCCAGCAGCTTAATGCCGGGACAGGGAAACTACGAGCAGTACTTC
CDR3: CASSLMPGQGNYEQYF
D: TRBD1
size: .
J: TRBJ2-7
V: TRBV5-1

DNA: TGTGCCAGCAGCAAGACAGGGGGCGCCGAGCAGTACTTC
CDR3: CASSKTGGAEQYF
D: TRBD1
size: once
J: TRBJ2-7
V: TRBV11-2